The entry below gives a single T cell receptor beta chain sequence along with its context. The antigen is not known. The data belong to a study of CD4 T cells in relation to SARS-CoV-2 and coronaviruses. Measured with immunoSEQ multiplex PCR; TCRdb has only the in-frame clones, and not every one. This repertoire shows 20,000 to 25,000 clones, less than 85% found once; its top ten account for approximately 15%. Before the COVID-19 pandemic, during about 2010-2019, CD4+ T cells were taken from unexposed donors. CD4+ T cells were isolated from the cells after 10 days of culture. From germline, CDR1 is MNHEY and CDR2 SVGAGI. Trimming left V 6 bases short and J 7 bases short, with 16 bases between. The CDR3 contains 13 residues.

The source of this sequence is a human donor in good health. The chain employs TRBV6-5 and TRBJ2-7; D is unclear. Sample: CD4+ T cells from PBMCs, cultured in vitro. The CDR3 region is CASRSPPAVEQYF. The CDR3 DNA is TGTGCCAGCAGAAGTCCCCCCGCGGTAGAGCAGTACTTC.